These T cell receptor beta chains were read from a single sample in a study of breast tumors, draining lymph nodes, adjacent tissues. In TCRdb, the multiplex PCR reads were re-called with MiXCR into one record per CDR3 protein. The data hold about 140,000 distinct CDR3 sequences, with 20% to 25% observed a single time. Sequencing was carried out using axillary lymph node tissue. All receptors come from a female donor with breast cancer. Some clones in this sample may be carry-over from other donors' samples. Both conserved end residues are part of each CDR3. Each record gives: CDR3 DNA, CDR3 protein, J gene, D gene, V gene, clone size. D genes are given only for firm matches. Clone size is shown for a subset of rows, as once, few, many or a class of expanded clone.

CDR3nt: TGTGCTAGTGGTGAGCGGGATAACAATGAGCAGTTCTTC; CDR3aa: CASGERDNNEQFF; j_gene: TRBJ2-1; d_gene: TRBD2; v_gene: TRBV12-5; abundance: many
CDR3nt: TGCAGTGCCGGGACAGGGGGCACAGATACGCAGTATTTT; CDR3aa: CSAGTGGTDTQYF; j_gene: TRBJ2-3; d_gene: TRBD1; v_gene: TRBV20-1; abundance: many
CDR3nt: TGCAGCGTTGGTCAGCGGTCCTACAATGAGCAGTTCTTC; CDR3aa: CSVGQRSYNEQFF; j_gene: TRBJ2-1; d_gene: .; v_gene: TRBV29-1; abundance: many
CDR3nt: TGTGCCACCGCATCTGTCGCAGCTGGAAACACCATATATTTT; CDR3aa: CATASVAAGNTIYF; j_gene: TRBJ1-3; d_gene: .; v_gene: TRBV15; abundance: medium-sized
CDR3nt: TGCAGTGCCCAGAAGGCGGCGGGGGGAGACGAGCAGTACTTC; CDR3aa: CSAQKAAGGDEQYF; j_gene: TRBJ2-7; d_gene: TRBD2; v_gene: TRBV20-1; abundance: many
CDR3nt: TGCAGTGCTGAGACTCCCTCCTACGAGCAGTACTTC; CDR3aa: CSAETPSYEQYF; j_gene: TRBJ2-7; d_gene: .; v_gene: TRBV20-1; abundance: many
CDR3nt: TGTGCCAGCAGCCTGGGACGGGGATACTACGAGCAGTACTTC; CDR3aa: CASSLGRGYYEQYF; j_gene: TRBJ2-7; d_gene: .; v_gene: TRBV5-5; abundance: many
CDR3nt: TGTGCCACCAGTGCCACTAGCCGGGAGCTGTTTTTT; CDR3aa: CATSATSRELFF; j_gene: TRBJ2-2; d_gene: .; v_gene: TRBV24-1; abundance: many
CDR3nt: TGTGCCAGCAGTGAAGAACCTCTCGGGAGGGCTTACAATGAGCAGTTCTTC; CDR3aa: CASSEEPLGRAYNEQFF; j_gene: TRBJ2-1; d_gene: TRBD2; v_gene: TRBV6-1; abundance: few
CDR3nt: TGTGCCTGGACTAGCGGGAGGGCTTCTGAGCAGTTCTTC; CDR3aa: CAWTSGRASEQFF; j_gene: TRBJ2-1; d_gene: TRBD2; v_gene: TRBV30; abundance: many
CDR3nt: TGTGCCAGCAGTCGGGTCACAGGGGTGGGAGAGCAGTACTTC; CDR3aa: CASSRVTGVGEQYF; j_gene: TRBJ2-7; d_gene: TRBD1; v_gene: TRBV2; abundance: many
CDR3nt: TGCAGTGCTAGAGACCCTTTTGGAGGGACTAGCGACTACAATGAGCAGTTCTTC; CDR3aa: CSARDPFGGTSDYNEQFF; j_gene: TRBJ2-1; d_gene: TRBD2; v_gene: TRBV20-1; abundance: many
CDR3nt: TGTGCCAGCAGTTTAGTGAGGGGACAGGTACATTCCTACGAGCAGTACTTC; CDR3aa: CASSLVRGQVHSYEQYF; j_gene: TRBJ2-7; d_gene: TRBD1; v_gene: TRBV28; abundance: many
CDR3nt: TGCAGTGCTAGGAATTCAGGGGGCGCGAAAGAGCAGTACTTC; CDR3aa: CSARNSGGAKEQYF; j_gene: TRBJ2-7; d_gene: TRBD1; v_gene: TRBV20-1; abundance: many
CDR3nt: TGTGCCAGCAGCCATGTAAACGGGTATGAGCAGTTCTTC; CDR3aa: CASSHVNGYEQFF; j_gene: TRBJ2-1; d_gene: .; v_gene: TRBV3-1; abundance: .
CDR3nt: TGTGCCAGCGAGGACAGGGCGACCTACGAGCAGTACTTC; CDR3aa: CASEDRATYEQYF; j_gene: TRBJ2-7; d_gene: TRBD1; v_gene: TRBV2; abundance: many
CDR3nt: TGTGCCAGCAGTGTAGGGGAGGGGTCCTTCTACAATGAGCAGTTCTTC; CDR3aa: CASSVGEGSFYNEQFF; j_gene: TRBJ2-1; d_gene: TRBD2; v_gene: TRBV6-1; abundance: many